Detailed here is one T cell receptor (beta chain). Its cognate antigen has yet to be identified. Library creation used 5' RACE. The input for every TCR library was around 4,000 ng of total RNA. For each sample, cDNA was synthesized in eight separate reactions using SMARTScribe reverse transcriptase. During cDNA synthesis, template switching was used to introduce unique molecular identifiers that contained a 6-nucleotide sample barcode. Amplification of TCRalpha and TCRbeta cDNA involved two nested PCRs of about 15 and 9 cycles, and each PCR was followed by bead purification. Before amplification, cDNA was treated with uracil DNA-glycosylase and purified using the QIAquick PCR purification kit. The second PCR added Illumina TruSeq-compatible adapters along with sample-specific barcodes. Library quality and concentration were checked on TapeStation and Qubit, and libraries were pooled at 5 ng each. The pooled libraries were sequenced with 2 x 100 bp reads and custom sequencing primers on an Illumina HiSeq2500 single-index Rapid Run. The study's processing was this. MiGEC version 1.2.6 was used for UMI-based consensus assembly to correct PCR and sequencing errors. MiXCR version 2.1.1 was used to carry out V(D)J alignment, clonotype assembly and CDR3 extraction. Normalisation of gene usage, clonotype sharing and MAIT/NKT TCR abundance was achieved by analysing the top 1000, 10 000 and 20 000 clonotypes per sample. Diversity was computed as the inverse Simpson index with the vegan R package after downsampling to 27 000 UMIs. Paired Mann-Whitney U tests were applied to discordant twin pairs, with Benjamini-Hochberg correction for multiple testing. TCRdb reprocessed the raw reads; every CDR3 protein sequence is a single record, and DNA is not supplied. The V and J calls reflect TCRdb's pipeline rather than the authors' work. The table for this sample lists 350,000 to 400,000 distinct CDR3 sequences. 2% to 3% of the sample lies in the top ten.

The CDR3 starts with the cysteine, ends with the phenylalanine, and has 19 residues. This entry has no DNA. CDR1 and CDR2 (LGHNA, YSLEER) derive from the germline V gene. From each donor, a roughly 2.4 ml peripheral blood sample was collected into PAXgene tubes and kept at -80 degrees C. Total RNA was isolated from whole blood with the PAXgene blood miRNA kit on an automated QIAcube, without T cell sorting. Peripheral blood from monozygotic twin pairs concordant or discordant for inflammatory bowel disease was subjected to deep TCRalpha and TCRbeta repertoire profiling with unique molecular barcoding. Smoking habits were recorded for all twin pairs, and individuals were classified as current, former or never smokers. The data were taken from a study of monozygotic twins with inflammatory bowel disease (dated by TCRdb to between 2017 and 2020). Study-wide context: A total of 28 monozygotic twin pairs were included in the full study, comprising nine German pairs (four IBD-concordant, five IBD-discordant) and 19 IBD-discordant Danish pairs. Disease-associated traits were sought mainly through comparisons between IBD patients and their genetically identical healthy co-twins within discordant pairs. Each individual had, on average, about 151 000 unique TCRalpha sequences and 181 000 unique TCRbeta sequences available for analysis.

Points the paper makes about the study in general: Repertoire similarity did not differ between concordant and discordant twins, which could be due to limited statistical power. The results gave no support for a single strong signal or clonotype linked to IBD. Because patients received different immunosuppressive treatments, the repertoires may have picked up extra background noise and variability between individuals. IBD patients shared fewer clonotypes with other individuals than healthy twins did, most markedly in patients showing signs of disease activity. Different T cell subtypes could not be distinguished in the analysis. IBD patients had lower TCRbeta repertoire diversity, measured by the inverse Simpson index, than their healthy co-twins.

Sequenced material: blood. The sequence came from a human donor with ulcerative colitis or Crohn's disease, or a healthy co-twin of an affected twin (not recorded which). This receptor chain uses TRBV4-3 and TRBJ2-3; TCRdb's assignment of TRBD2 cannot be checked, as there is no DNA. The CDR3 amino acid sequence is: CASSQEPILMSGGTDTQYF.